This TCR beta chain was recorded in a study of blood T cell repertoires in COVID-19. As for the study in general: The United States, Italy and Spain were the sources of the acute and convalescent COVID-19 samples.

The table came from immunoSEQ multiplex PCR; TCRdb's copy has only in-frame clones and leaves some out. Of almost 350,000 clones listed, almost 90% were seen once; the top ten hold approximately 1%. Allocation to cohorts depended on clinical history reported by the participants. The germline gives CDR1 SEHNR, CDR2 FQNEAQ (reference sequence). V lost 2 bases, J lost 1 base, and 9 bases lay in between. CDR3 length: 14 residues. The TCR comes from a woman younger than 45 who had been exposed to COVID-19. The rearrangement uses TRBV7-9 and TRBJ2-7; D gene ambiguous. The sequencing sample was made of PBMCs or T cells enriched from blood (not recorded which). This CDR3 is CASSLSAVSYEQYF. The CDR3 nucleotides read TGTGCCAGCAGCTTAAGCGCAGTGTCCTACGAGCAGTACTTC.